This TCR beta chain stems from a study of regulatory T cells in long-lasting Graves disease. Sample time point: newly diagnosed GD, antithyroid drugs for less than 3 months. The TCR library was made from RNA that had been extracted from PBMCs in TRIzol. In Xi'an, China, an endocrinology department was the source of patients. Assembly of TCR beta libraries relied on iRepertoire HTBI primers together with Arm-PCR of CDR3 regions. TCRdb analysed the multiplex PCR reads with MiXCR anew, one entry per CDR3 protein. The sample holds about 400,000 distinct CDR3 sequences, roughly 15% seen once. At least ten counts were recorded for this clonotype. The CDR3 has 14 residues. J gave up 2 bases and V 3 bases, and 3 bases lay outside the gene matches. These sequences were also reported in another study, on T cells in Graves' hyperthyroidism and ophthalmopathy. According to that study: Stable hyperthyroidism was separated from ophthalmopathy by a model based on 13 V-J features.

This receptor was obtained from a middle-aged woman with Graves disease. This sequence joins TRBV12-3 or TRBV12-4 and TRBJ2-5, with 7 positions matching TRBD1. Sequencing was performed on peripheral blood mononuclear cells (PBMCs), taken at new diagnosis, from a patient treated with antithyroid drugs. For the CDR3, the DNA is TGTGCCAGCAGTTTGGAGACAGGGCAAGAGACCCAGTACTTC. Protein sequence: CASSLETGQETQYF.